This T cell receptor (beta chain) is drawn from a study of graft-versus-host responses after intestinal transplantation. Study as a whole: Every transplant recipient was induced with anti-thymocyte globulin, then maintained on tacrolimus and steroids for two to three years. Overall study results and limits: Allograft graft-versus-host to host-versus-graft clonal ratios ran high in patients with graft-donor T cell macrochimerism. The authors found GvH clones in recipient marrow, some appearing first in ileum or blood. Peak circulating GvH clone levels tracked with early post-transplant HvG declines.

This clone has only a few counts. The antigen remains unidentified. The table came from immunoSEQ multiplex PCR; TCRdb's copy has only in-frame clones and leaves some out. The sample yields some 41,000 clones, roughly nine tenths seen once. Germline CDR1 is PRHDT and CDR2 is FYEKMQ (reference sequence). The CDR3 has 13 amino acids. Trimming removed 1 base from V and 10 bases from J, with 11 bases in between. The starting material was PBMCs, obtained about 310 days after intestinal transplant. The chain joins TRBV13 to TRBJ1-3; D gene unclear. The source of this sequence is a human patient who received an intestinal transplant, so some T cells may come from the graft donor. Here the CDR3 reads CASSLVAGGTIYF. The DNA of the CDR3 is TGTGCCAGCAGCTTAGTCGCCGGTGGGACCATATATTTT.